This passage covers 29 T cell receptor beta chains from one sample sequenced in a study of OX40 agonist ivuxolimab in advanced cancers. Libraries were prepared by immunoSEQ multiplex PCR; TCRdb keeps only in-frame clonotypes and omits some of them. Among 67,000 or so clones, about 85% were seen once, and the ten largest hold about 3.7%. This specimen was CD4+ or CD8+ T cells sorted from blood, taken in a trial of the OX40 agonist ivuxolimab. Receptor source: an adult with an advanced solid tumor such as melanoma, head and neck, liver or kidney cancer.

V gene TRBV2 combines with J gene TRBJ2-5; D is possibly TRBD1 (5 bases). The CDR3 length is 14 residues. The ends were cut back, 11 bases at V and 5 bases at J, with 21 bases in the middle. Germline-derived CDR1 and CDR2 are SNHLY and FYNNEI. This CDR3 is CAGARLTDGETQYF. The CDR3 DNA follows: TGTGCCGGGGCCAGGTTAACGGACGGGGAGACCCAGTACTTC. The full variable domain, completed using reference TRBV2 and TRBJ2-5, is EPEVTQTPSHQVTQMGQEVILRCVPISNHLYFYWYRQILGQKVEFLVSFYNNEISEKSEIFDDQFSVERPDGSNFTLKIRSTKLEDSAMYFCAGARLTDGETQYFGPGTRLLVL.

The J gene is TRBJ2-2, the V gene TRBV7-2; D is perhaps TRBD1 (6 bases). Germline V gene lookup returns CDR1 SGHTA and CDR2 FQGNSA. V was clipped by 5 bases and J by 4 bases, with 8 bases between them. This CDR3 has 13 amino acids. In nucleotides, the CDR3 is TGTGCCAGCAGCAAACAGGGCACCGGGGAGCTGTTTTTT. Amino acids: CASSKQGTGELFF.

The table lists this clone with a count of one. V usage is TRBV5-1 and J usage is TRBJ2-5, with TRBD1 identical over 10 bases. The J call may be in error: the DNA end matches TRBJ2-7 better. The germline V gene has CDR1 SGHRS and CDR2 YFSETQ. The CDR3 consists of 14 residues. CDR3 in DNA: TGCGCCAGCAGTTGGGACAGGGGCTCCTACGAGCAGTACTTC. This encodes CASSWDRGSYEQYF.

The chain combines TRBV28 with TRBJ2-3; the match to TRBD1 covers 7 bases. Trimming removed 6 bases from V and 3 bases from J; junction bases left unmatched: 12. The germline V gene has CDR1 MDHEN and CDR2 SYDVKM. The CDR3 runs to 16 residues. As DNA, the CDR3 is TGTGCCAGCAGACCCCGGACAGGATGGCGGACAGATACGCAGTATTTT. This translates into CASRPRTGWRTDTQYF.

In DNA form, the CDR3 reads TGTGCCAGCAGTGACCCCCAAAACACCGGGGAGCTGTTTTTT. Its protein product is CASSDPQNTGELFF. The chain employs TRBV25-1 and TRBJ2-2; D call uncertain. V was trimmed by 3 bases and J by 2 bases, leaving 7 bases between them. The CDR3 sequence is 14 residues long. Germline V gene lookup returns CDR1 MGHDK and CDR2 SYGVNS. The variable domain in full, completed from reference TRBV25-1 and TRBJ2-2, reads EADIYQTPRYLVIGTGKKITLECSQTMGHDKMYWYQQDPGMELHLIHYSYGVNSTEKGDLSSESTVSRIRTEHFPLTLESARPSHTSQYLCASSDPQNTGELFFGEGSRLTVL.

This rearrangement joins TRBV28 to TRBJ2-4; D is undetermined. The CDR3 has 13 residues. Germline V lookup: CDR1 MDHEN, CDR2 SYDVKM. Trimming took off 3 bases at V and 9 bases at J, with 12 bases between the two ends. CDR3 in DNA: TGTGCCAGCAGTTTGTCTAGTACCCGCATTCAGTACTTC. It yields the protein CASSLSSTRIQYF.

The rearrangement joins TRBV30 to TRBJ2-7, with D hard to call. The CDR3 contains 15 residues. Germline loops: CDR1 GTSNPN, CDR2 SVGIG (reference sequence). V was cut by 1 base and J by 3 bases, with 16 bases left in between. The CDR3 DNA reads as TGTGCCTGGAGTGGTTGGCAAGGGTTTAACTACGAGCAGTACTTC. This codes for CAWSGWQGFNYEQYF.

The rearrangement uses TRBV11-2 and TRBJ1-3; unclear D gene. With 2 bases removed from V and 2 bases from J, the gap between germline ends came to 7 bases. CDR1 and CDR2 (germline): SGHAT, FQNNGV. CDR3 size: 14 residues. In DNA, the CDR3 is TGTGCCAGCAGCTTATTAGTAGCTGGAAACACCATATATTTT. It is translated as CASSLLVAGNTIYF.

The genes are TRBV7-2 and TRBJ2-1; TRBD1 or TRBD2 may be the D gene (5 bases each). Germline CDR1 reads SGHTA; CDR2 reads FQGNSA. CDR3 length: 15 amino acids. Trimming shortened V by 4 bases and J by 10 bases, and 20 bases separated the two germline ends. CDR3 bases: TGTGCCAGCAGCTGGGCTTCCGGGACCCAGACAGAGCAGTTCTTC. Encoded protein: CASSWASGTQTEQFF.

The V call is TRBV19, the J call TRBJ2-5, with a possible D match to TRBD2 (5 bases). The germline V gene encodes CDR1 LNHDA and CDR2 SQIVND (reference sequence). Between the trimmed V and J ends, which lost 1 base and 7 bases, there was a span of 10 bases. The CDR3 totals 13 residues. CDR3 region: CASSIGAGGTQYF. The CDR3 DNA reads TGTGCCAGTAGTATAGGGGCAGGAGGGACCCAGTACTTC.

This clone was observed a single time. CDR3 coding DNA: TGTGCCAGCAGTGACGGACAGCCCGGGACTAGGGTTACCGGGGAGCTGTTTTTT. This translates into CASSDGQPGTRVTGELFF. The chain is built from TRBV25-1 and TRBJ2-2; 8 bases fit TRBD2. Germline trimming cut 3 bases from V and 5 bases from J; bases unmatched to any gene: 14. CDR3 length equals 18 residues. Germline V CDR1 and CDR2: MGHDK, SYGVNS. Variable domain in full (rest from reference TRBV25-1 and TRBJ2-2): EADIYQTPRYLVIGTGKKITLECSQTMGHDKMYWYQQDPGMELHLIHYSYGVNSTEKGDLSSESTVSRIRTEHFPLTLESARPSHTSQYLCASSDGQPGTRVTGELFFGEGSRLTVL.

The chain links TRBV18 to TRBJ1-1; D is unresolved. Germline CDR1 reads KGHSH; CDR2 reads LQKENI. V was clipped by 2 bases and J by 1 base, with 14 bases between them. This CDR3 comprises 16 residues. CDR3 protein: CASSPGLRSGNTEAFF. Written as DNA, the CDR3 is TGTGCCAGCTCACCAGGTCTCCGTAGTGGGAACACTGAAGCTTTCTTT.

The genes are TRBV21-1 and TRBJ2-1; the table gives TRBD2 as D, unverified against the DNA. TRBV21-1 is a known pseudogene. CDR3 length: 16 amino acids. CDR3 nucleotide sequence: TGTGCCAGCAGCAGAGGGGCTAGCGGGAGGCGGGGTGAGCAGTTCTTC. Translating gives CASSRGASGRRGEQFF.

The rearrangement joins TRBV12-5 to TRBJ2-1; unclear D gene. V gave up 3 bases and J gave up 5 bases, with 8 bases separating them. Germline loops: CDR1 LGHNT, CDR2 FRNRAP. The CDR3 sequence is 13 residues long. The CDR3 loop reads CASGFYSHNEQFF. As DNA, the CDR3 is TGTGCTAGTGGTTTCTATAGCCACAATGAGCAGTTCTTC. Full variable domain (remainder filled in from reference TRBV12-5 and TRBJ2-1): DARVTQTPRHKVTEMGQEVTMRCQPILGHNTVFWYRQTMMQGLELLAYFRNRAPLDDSGMPKDRFSAEMPDATLATLKIQPSEPRDSAVYFCASGFYSHNEQFFGPGTRLTVL.

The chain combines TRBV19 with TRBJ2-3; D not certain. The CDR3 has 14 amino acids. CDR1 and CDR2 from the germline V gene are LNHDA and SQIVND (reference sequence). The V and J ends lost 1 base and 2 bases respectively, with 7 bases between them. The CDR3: CASSIGDTTDTQYF. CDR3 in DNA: TGTGCCAGTAGTATAGGGGATACCACAGATACGCAGTATTTT.

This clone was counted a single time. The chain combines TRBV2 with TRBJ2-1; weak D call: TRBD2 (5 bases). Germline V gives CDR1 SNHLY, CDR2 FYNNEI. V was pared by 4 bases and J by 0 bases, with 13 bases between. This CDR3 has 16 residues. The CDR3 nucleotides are TGTGCCAGCAGTGGGACGGGGAAGGCCTCCTACAATGAGCAGTTCTTC. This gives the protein CASSGTGKASYNEQFF.

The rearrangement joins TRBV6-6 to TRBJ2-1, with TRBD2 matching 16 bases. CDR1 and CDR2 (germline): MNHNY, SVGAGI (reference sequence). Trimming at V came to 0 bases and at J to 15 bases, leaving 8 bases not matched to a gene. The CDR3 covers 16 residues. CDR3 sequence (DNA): TGTGCCAGCAGTTACTCGGGGACTAGCGGGAGGGCCGGGCTGTTCTTC. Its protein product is CASSYSGTSGRAGLFF.

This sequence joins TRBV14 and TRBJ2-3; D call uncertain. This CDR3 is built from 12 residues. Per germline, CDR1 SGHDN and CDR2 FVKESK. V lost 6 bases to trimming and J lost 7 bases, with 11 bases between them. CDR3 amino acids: CASRGEGYTQYF. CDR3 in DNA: TGTGCCAGCAGGGGCGAAGGGTATACGCAGTATTTT. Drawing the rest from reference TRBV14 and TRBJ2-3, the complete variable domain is EAGVTQFPSHSVIEKGQTVTLRCDPISGHDNLYWYRRVMGKEIKFLLHFVKESKQDESGMPNNRFLAERTGGTYSTLKVQPAELEDSGVYFCASRGEGYTQYFGPGTRLTVL.

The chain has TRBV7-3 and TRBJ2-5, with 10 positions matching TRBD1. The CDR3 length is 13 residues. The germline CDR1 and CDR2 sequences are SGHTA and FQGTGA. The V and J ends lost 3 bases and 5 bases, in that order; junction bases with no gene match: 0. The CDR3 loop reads CASSLGQGETQYF. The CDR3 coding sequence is TGTGCCAGCAGCTTGGGACAGGGGGAGACCCAGTACTTC.

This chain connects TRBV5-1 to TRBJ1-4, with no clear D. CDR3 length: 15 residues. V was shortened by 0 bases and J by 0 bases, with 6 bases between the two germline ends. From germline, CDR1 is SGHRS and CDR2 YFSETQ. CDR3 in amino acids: CASSLAFTTNEKLFF. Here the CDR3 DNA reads TGCGCCAGCAGCTTGGCCTTTACAACTAATGAAAAACTGTTTTTT.

This chain's CDR3 is CASSLGLSSYNEQFF. The DNA of the CDR3 is TGTGCCAGCAGTTTAGGCCTGAGCTCCTACAATGAGCAGTTCTTC. The rearrangement joins TRBV28 to TRBJ2-1; the D is unclear. This CDR3 region has 15 residues. V lost 2 bases to trimming and J lost 0 bases, with 8 bases between them. The germline V gene encodes CDR1 MDHEN and CDR2 SYDVKM.

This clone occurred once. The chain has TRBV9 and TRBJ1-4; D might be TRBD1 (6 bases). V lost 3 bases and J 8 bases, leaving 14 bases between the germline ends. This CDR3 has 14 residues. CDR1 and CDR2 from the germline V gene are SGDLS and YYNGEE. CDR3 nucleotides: TGTGCCAGCAGCGGGCCAGGGGTAGGAGAAAAACTGTTTTTT. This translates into CASSGPGVGEKLFF. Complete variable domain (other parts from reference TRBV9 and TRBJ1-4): DSGVTQTPKHLITATGQRVTLRCSPRSGDLSVYWYQQSLDQGLQFLIQYYNGEERAKGNILERFSAQQFPDLHSELNLSSLELGDSALYFCASSGPGVGEKLFFGSGTQLSVL.

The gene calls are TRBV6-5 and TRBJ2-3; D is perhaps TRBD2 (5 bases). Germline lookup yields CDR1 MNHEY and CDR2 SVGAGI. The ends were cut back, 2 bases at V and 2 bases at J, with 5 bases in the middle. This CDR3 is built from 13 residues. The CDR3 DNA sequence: TGTGCCAGCAGTTACCGGGACACAGATACGCAGTATTTT. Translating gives CASSYRDTDTQYF.

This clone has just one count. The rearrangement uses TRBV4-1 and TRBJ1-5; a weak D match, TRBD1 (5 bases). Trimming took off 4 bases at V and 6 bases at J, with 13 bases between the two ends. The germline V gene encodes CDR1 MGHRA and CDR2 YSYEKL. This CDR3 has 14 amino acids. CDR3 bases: TGCGCCAGCAGCCCGGGGGTACCTGGTCAGCCCCAGCATTTT. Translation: CASSPGVPGQPQHF.

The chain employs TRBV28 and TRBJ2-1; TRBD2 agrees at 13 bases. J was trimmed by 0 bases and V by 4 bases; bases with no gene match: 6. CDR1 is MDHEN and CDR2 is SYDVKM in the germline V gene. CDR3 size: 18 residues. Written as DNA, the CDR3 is TGTGCCAGCAGTTCCGGGACTAGCGGGAAAAGCTCCTACAATGAGCAGTTCTTC. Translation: CASSSGTSGKSSYNEQFF.

The CDR3 region has the DNA TGTGCCAGCAGTTTAGGTGGGGGGTTTCAGTTCTTC. Protein sequence: CASSLGGGFQFF. V and J are TRBV27 and TRBJ2-1; D possibly corresponds to TRBD2 (6 bases). The length of the CDR3 is 12 residues. Germline-derived CDR1 and CDR2 are MNHEY and SMNVEV (reference sequence). With 2 bases removed from V and 13 bases from J, the gap between germline ends came to 12 bases.

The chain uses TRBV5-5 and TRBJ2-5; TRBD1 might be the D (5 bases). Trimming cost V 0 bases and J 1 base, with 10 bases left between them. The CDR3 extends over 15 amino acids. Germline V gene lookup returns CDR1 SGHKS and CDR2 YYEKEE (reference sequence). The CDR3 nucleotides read TGTGCCAGCAGCTTGGGGCCAGGGATCCAAGAGACCCAGTACTTC. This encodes CASSLGPGIQETQYF.

The CDR3 DNA follows: TGTGCCAGTACTCCTTCGGACAGCCCAAACGGGGAGCTGTTTTTT. It specifies CASTPSDSPNGELFF. The V and J genes are TRBV19 and TRBJ2-2; possible D gene TRBD1, 6 bases. V was clipped by 7 bases and J by 7 bases, with 19 bases between them. Germline V CDR1 and CDR2: LNHDA, SQIVND (reference sequence). This CDR3 region has 15 residues.

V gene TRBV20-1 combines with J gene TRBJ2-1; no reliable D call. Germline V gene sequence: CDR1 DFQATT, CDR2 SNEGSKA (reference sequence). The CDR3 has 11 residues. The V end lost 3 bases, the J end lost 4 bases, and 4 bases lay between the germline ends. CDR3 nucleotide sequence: TGCAGTGCTAGGGAGTACAATGAGCAGTTCTTC. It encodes CSAREYNEQFF.